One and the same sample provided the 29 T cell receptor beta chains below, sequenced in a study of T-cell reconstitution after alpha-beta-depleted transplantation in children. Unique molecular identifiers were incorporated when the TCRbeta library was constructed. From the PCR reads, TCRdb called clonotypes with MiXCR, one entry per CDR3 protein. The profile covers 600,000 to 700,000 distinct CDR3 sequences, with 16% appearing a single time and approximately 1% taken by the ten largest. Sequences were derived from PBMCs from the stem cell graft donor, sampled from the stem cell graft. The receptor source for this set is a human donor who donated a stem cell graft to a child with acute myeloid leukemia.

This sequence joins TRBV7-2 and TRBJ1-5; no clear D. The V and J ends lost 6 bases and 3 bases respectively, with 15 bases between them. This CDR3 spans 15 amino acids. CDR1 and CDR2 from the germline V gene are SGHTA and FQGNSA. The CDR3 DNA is TGTGCCAGCAGTTCGGACGGCTGGGACAATCAGCCCCAGCATTTT. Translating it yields CASSSDGWDNQPQHF.

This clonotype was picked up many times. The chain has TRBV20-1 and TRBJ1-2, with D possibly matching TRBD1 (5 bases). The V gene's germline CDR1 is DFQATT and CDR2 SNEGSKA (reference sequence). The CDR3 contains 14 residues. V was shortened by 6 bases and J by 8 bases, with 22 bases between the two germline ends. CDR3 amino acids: CSANPGYGAVGYTF. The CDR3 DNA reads TGCAGTGCCAACCCGGGGTACGGGGCAGTGGGCTACACCTTC.

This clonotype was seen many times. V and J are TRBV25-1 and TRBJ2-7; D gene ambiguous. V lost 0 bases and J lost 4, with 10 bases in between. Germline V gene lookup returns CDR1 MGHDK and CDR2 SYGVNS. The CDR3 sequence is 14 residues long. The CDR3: CASSEYEGVYEQYF. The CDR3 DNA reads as TGTGCCAGCAGTGAATATGAAGGCGTGTACGAGCAGTACTTC.

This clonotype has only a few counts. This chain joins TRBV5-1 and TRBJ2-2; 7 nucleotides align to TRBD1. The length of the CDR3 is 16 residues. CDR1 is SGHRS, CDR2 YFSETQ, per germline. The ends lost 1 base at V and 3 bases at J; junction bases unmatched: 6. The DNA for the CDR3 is TGCGCCAGCAGCTTGATCCGACAGGGCGACACCGGGGAGCTGTTTTTT. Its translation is CASSLIRQGDTGELFF.

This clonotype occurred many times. CDR3 protein: CASSVGDSGESTYNEQFF. The CDR3 DNA reads TGTGCCAGCAGCGTAGGGGATAGCGGGGAATCGACCTACAATGAGCAGTTCTTC. The J gene is TRBJ2-1, the V gene TRBV9; TRBD2 matches at 8 bases. Germline V gives CDR1 SGDLS, CDR2 YYNGEE. The junction had 10 bases not matched to a gene; V was cut back by 0 bases and J by 2 bases. The CDR3 consists of 18 residues.

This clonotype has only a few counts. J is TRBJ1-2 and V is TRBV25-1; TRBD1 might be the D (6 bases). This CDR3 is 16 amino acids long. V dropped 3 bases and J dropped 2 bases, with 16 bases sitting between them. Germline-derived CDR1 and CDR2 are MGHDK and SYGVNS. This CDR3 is CASSDSVTGSNYGYTF. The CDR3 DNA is TGTGCCAGCAGTGACTCAGTGACAGGATCGAACTATGGCTACACCTTC.

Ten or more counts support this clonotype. The CDR3 nucleotides are TGTGCCAGCAGTGCATTTGAGCTACACGAGCAGTACTTC. This sequence encodes CASSAFELHEQYF. This rearrangement joins TRBV12-3 or TRBV12-4 to TRBJ2-7, with D hard to call. The CDR3 runs to 13 residues. The germline V and J ends were trimmed by 5 bases and 5 bases, with 13 bases remaining between them.

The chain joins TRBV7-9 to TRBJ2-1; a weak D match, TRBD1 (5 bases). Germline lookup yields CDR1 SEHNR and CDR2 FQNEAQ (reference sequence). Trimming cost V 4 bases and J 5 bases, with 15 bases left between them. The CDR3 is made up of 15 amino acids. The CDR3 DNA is TGTGCCAGCAGCTCGCTTCCGACAGCTAACAATGAGCAGTTCTTC. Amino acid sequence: CASSSLPTANNEQFF.

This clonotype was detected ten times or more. CDR3 residues: CSAGGDRVSSPLHF. In nucleotides, the CDR3 is TGCAGTGCTGGGGGGGACAGGGTCTCTTCACCCCTCCACTTT. The chain is built from TRBV20-1 and TRBJ1-6; TRBD1 matches at 9 bases. CDR1 and CDR2 (germline): DFQATT, SNEGSKA (reference sequence). Losses at the gene ends were 5 bases for V and 9 bases for J; bases not matched to a gene: 8. This CDR3 spans 14 amino acids.

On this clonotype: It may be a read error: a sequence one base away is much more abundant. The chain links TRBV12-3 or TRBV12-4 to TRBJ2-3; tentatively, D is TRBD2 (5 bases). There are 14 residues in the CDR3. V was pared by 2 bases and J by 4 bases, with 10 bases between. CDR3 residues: CASSLRLSADTQYF. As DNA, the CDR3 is TGTGCCAGCAGTTTACGTCTTAGCGCAGATACGCAGTATTTT.

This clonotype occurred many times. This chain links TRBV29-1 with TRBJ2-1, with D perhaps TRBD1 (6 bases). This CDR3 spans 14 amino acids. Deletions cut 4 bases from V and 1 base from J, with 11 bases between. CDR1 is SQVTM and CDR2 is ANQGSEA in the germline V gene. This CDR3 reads CSVVQGGSYNEQFF. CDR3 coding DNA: TGCAGCGTTGTACAGGGTGGTTCCTACAATGAGCAGTTCTTC.

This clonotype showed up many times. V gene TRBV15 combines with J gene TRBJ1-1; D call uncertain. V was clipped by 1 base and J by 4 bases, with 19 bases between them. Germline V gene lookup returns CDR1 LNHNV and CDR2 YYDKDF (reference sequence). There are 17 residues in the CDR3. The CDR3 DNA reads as TGTGCCACCAGCAGAGGCGAAGTCGGGCGGCTCTTCACTGAAGCTTTCTTT. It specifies CATSRGEVGRLFTEAFF.

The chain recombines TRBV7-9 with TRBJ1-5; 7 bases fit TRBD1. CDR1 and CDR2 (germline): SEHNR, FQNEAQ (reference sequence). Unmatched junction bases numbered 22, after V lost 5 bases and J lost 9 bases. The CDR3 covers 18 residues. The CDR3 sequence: CASSPLGTVLSGDRPQHF. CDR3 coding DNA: TGTGCCAGCAGCCCTCTAGGGACAGTTCTTTCCGGGGATCGGCCCCAGCATTTT.

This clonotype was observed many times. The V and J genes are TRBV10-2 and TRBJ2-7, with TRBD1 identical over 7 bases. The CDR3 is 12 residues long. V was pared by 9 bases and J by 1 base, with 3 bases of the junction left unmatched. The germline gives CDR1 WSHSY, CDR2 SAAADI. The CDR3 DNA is TGCGCCAGTTCAGGGGGATCCTACGAGCAGTACGTC. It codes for CASSGGSYEQYV.

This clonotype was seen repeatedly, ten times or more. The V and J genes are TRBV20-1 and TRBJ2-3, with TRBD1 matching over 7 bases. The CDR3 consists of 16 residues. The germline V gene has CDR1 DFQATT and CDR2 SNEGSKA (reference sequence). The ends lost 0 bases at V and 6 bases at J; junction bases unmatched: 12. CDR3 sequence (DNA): TGCAGTGCTAGAGATCGAAAGGGGGCGCGTCGGGATACGCAGTATTTT. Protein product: CSARDRKGARRDTQYF.

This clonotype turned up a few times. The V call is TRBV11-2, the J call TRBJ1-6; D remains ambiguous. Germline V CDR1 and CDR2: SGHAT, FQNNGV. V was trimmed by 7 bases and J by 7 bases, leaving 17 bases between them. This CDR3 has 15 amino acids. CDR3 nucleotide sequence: TGTGCCAGCACAAACGTGGGCCTAGGAAATTCACCCCTCCACTTT. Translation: CASTNVGLGNSPLHF.

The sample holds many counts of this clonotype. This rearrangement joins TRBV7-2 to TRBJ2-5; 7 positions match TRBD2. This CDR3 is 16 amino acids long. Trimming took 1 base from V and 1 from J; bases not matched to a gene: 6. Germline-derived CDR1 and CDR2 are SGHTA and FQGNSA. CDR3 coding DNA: TGTGCCAGCAGCTTAGGAGTAGCGGGTCGCCAAGAGACCCAGTACTTC. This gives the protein CASSLGVAGRQETQYF. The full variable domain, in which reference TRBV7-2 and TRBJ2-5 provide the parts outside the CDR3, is GAGVSQSPSNKVTEKGKDVELRCDPISGHTALYWYRQSLGQGLEFLIYFQGNSAPDKSGLPSDRFSAERTGGSVSTLTIQRTQQEDSAVYLCASSLGVAGRQETQYFGPGTRLLVL.

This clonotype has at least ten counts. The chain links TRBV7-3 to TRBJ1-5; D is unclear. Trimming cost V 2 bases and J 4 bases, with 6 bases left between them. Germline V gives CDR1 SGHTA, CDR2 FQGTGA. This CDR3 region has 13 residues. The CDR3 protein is CASSLGRNQPQHF. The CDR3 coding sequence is TGTGCCAGCAGCTTAGGGCGGAATCAGCCCCAGCATTTT.

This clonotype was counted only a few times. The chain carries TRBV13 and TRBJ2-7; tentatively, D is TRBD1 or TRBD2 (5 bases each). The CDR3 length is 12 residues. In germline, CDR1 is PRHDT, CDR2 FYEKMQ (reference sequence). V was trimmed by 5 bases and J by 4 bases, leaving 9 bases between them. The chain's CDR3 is CASSKRGYEQYV. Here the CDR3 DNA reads TGTGCCAGCAGCAAGAGGGGTTACGAGCAGTACGTC.

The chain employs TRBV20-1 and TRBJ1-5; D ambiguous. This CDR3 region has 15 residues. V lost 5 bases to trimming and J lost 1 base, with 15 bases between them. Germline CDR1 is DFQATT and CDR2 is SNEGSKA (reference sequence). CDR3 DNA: TGCAGTGCTCCGAAACGGACGGGAAGCAATCAGCCCCAGCATTTT. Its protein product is CSAPKRTGSNQPQHF.

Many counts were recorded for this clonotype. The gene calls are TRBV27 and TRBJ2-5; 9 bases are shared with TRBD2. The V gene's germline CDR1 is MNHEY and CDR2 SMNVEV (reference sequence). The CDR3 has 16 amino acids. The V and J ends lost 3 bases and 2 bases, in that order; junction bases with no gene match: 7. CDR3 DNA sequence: TGTGCCAGCAGTTTGAGGGTAGCGGGGGTACAAGAGACCCAGTACTTC. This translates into CASSLRVAGVQETQYF.

The DNA of the CDR3 is TGCGCCAGCAGCGCGGACAGGCGGAACACCGGGGAGCTGTTTTTT. This sequence encodes CASSADRRNTGELFF. The chain combines TRBV5-1 with TRBJ2-2, with 7 bases aligning to TRBD1. Trimming removed 4 bases from V and 1 base from J; junction bases left unmatched: 4. This CDR3 spans 15 amino acids. Germline V gives CDR1 SGHRS, CDR2 YFSETQ.

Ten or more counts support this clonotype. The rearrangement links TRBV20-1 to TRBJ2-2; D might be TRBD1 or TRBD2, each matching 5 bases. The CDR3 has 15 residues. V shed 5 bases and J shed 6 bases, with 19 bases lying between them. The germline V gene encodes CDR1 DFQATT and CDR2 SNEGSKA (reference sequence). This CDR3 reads CSAYPTRTSAGELFF. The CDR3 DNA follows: TGCAGTGCTTATCCCACTAGGACAAGCGCCGGGGAGCTGTTTTTT.

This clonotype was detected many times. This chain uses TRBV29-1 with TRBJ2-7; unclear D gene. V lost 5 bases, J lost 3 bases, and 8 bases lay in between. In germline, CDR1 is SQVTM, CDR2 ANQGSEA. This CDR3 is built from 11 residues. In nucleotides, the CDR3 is TGCAGCGTTACAACTCTCTACGAGCAGTACGTC. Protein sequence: CSVTTLYEQYV.

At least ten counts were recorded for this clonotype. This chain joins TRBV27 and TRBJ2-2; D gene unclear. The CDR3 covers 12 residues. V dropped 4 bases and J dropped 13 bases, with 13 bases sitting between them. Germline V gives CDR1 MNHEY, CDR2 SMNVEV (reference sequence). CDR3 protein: CASSSASGLLFF. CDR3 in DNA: TGTGCCAGCAGTTCCGCGTCGGGTTTGCTGTTTTTT.

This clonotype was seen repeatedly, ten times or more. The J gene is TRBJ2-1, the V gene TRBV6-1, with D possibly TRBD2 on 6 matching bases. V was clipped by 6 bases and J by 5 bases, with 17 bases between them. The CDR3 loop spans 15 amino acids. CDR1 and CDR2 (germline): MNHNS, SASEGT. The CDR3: CASSPLGGTDNEQFF. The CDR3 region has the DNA TGTGCCAGCAGCCCCTTGGGGGGAACGGACAATGAGCAGTTCTTC.

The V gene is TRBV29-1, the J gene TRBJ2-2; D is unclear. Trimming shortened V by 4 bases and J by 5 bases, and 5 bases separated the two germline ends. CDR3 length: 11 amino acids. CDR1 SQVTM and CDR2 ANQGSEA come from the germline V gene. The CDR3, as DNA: TGCAGCGTTGCAGCAACCGGGGAGCTGTTTTTT. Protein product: CSVAATGELFF.

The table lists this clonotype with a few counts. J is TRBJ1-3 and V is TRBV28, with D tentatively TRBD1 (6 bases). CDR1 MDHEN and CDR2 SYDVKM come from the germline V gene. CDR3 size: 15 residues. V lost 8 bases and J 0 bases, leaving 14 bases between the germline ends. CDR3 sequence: CASAWTDRSGNTIYF. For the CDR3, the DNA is TGTGCCAGCGCTTGGACAGATCGCTCTGGAAACACCATATATTTT.

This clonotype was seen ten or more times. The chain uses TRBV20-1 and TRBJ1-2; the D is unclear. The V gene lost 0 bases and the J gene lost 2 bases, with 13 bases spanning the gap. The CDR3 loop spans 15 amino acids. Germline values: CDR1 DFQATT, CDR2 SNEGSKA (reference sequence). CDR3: CSARDIRGQNYGYTF. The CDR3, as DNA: TGCAGTGCTAGAGACATCCGGGGTCAGAACTATGGCTACACCTTC.